This T cell receptor (beta chain) stems from a study of blood T cell repertoires in COVID-19 (dated by TCRdb to 2019 to 2021). Study-level background: The collaborator samples originated in the United States, Italy and Spain and spanned the acute and convalescent phases of COVID-19. Subjects who had been exposed to COVID-19, were actively infected with it, or had recovered from it provided the deeply sampled blood TCRbeta repertoires that made up the dataset. The repertoires were released in a freely available public database meant as a resource for research on the immune response to SARS-CoV-2. The prospective study material was composed of cDNA or gDNA derived from T cells, B-cell-depleted T cells, or PBMCs. Where available, HLA class I and class II types were taken from metadata supplied by the sample provider and were not determined by assay-based typing. Samples came from the ongoing ImmuneRACE study (first 160 participants) plus 1,254 subjects from 6 global collaborators. The sample metadata nearly always contained a de-identified subject ID, COVID-19 status, age in years and sex. Summary of the overall study and its limitations: How much clinical and demographic metadata was included differed by source and by participant, and the metadata was provided uncurated.

From cysteine to phenylalanine, the CDR3 is 14 amino acids long. Only CDR3 DNA is held: 42 bases, read in frame from base 1. Trimming takes 6 bases from V and 0 bases from J, and the germline ends sit 9 bases apart. Based on the germline V gene (reference sequence), the CDR1 and CDR2 sequences are WNHNN and SYGVQD. TCRbeta CDR3 regions were amplified from genomic DNA using the immunoSEQ Assay, a bias-controlled multiplex PCR. The source study handled its data this way. The number of nucleated cells in each sample was estimated by amplification of reference gene primers within the assay. To quantify the absolute abundance of each unique TCRbeta CDR3 rearrangement, sequence reads were collapsed and filtered. For each sample, productive Simpson clonality was calculated by taking the square root of Simpson's diversity index across productive rearrangements. Entries here come from immuneACCESS through TCRdb and include only in-frame sequences with V and J called. Some clones fail to appear in such tables; in the studies checked, an unresolved V gene covers under half of the shortfall, and the cause of the remainder is unknown. V, J and clone size reflect that table, while D and trimming were determined from the DNA. This sample gives 140,000 to 150,000 clones in total; over 80% of them show up just once. Around 40% of the sample rests with the top ten.

Samples from volunteer blood donors who had recovered from COVID-19 were contributed by a second Seattle source. Whole blood was collected in K2EDTA tubes by collaborating institutions according to the institutions' own protocols. Collaborator samples were shipped for TCRbeta analysis as frozen whole blood, isolated PBMCs, or DNA extracted from either sample type. Notes on this clone: There is no known antigen for this receptor. No much larger clone is present one base from it, and per-base qualities are unavailable.

The material sequenced was peripheral blood. This receptor was obtained from a man aged 50 or older who had recovered from COVID-19. Recombination connected TRBV10-1 to TRBJ1-5; a weak D assignment points to TRBD1 (5 bases agree). The DNA is as follows: TGCGCCAGCAGCTCCAGGGTTAGCAATCAGCCCCAGCATTTT. It encodes CASSSRVSNQPQHF.